This TCR beta chain was sequenced for a study of blood T cell repertoires in COVID-19. In terms of age and location, participants ranged from roughly 18 to 95 years and lived in approximately 24 US areas. TCRdb's copy holds only in-frame clones and misses some; the assay was immunoSEQ multiplex PCR. The sample yields some 200,000 clones, 87% seen once. In the case of this clone: Other nucleotide sequences from this sample produce the same CDR3.

Material: PBMCs or T cells enriched from blood (not recorded which). The clonotype was recovered from a woman under 40 who had recovered from COVID-19.

DNA of the CDR3: TGTGCCAGTAGTACGTCGGTGAACACTGAAGCTTTCTTT. Amino acid sequence: CASSTSVNTEAFF. The chain recombines TRBV19 with TRBJ1-1; no reliable D call. Germline CDR1 is LNHDA and CDR2 is SQIVND (reference sequence). CDR3 length: 13 residues. The V end lost 4 bases, the J end lost 0 bases, and 6 bases lay between the germline ends.